The next 13 T cell receptor beta chains were all read from a single sample in a study of cytomegalovirus exposure and HLA in healthy donors (TCRdb year 2017). The method was the immunoSEQ multiplex PCR assay. This is the immuneACCESS table as TCRdb keeps it, with only in-frame sequences that have V and J called. A part of the clones is gone; compared with another copy, unresolved V genes explain less than half, and the rest is unexplained. Present in this sample are approximately 65,000 clones, roughly 96% of which were seen just once. The ten largest clones take up roughly 2.3% of the sample. The source material was PBMCs. Source of these receptors: a man aged 18 to 29 in good health and CMV-seronegative.

V is TRBV5-1 and J is TRBJ2-1; D possibly corresponds to TRBD2 (6 bases). The CDR3 has 15 residues. The V gene's germline CDR1 is SGHRS and CDR2 YFSETQ. V was cut by 4 bases and J by 9 bases, with 20 bases left in between. Written as DNA, the CDR3 is TGCGCCAGCAGCAAAGGACAACGTGAGGAGGGTGAGCAGTTCTTC. Translation: CASSKGQREEGEQFF.

The rearrangement uses TRBV21-1 and TRBJ2-5; the table's D call of TRBD2 was not tested on the DNA. TRBV21-1 is reported as a pseudogene. CDR3 length equals 14 residues. As DNA, the CDR3 is TGTGCCAGCAGCAAAGCAAGAGGAGAGGAGACCCAGTACTTC. As protein: CASSKARGEETQYF.

The chain recombines TRBV18 with TRBJ1-1; 7 nucleotides agree with TRBD1. This CDR3 is built from 17 residues. Germline V gives CDR1 KGHSH, CDR2 LQKENI. V shed 4 bases, J shed 0 bases, and the junction held 11 bases outside the gene matches. Here the CDR3 DNA reads TGTGCCAGCTCACTGAACTACCGACAGGGACTGAACACTGAAGCTTTCTTT. The encoded protein is CASSLNYRQGLNTEAFF.

The CDR3 DNA follows: TGTGCCAGCAGCGTCGACAGGGTGGATGGCTACACCTTC. This encodes CASSVDRVDGYTF. The J gene is TRBJ1-2, the V gene TRBV6-1, with 7 bases that match TRBD1. CDR3 length: 13 residues. Germline trimming cut 6 bases from V and 6 bases from J; bases unmatched to any gene: 7. CDR1 MNHNS and CDR2 SASEGT come from the germline V gene.

This clone was observed a single time. The chain joins TRBV11-2 to TRBJ2-1, with TRBD2 identical over 10 bases. Germline CDR1 SGHAT, CDR2 FQNNGV. V gave up 5 bases and J gave up 3 bases; unmatched junction bases: 1. CDR3 length equals 14 residues. CDR3 DNA sequence: TGTGCCAGCAGCCGGACTAGCGGCTACAATGAGCAGTTCTTC. Its translation: CASSRTSGYNEQFF.

The chain uses TRBV19 and TRBJ1-2; 11 bases agree with TRBD1. The CDR3 runs to 16 residues. CDR1 is LNHDA, CDR2 SQIVND, per germline (reference sequence). J lost 6 bases, V lost 5 bases, and 11 bases had no gene match. CDR3 sequence: CASSPMGQGVENGYTF. The CDR3 bases are TGTGCCAGTAGTCCCATGGGACAGGGGGTCGAGAATGGCTACACCTTC.

The J gene is TRBJ1-1, the V gene TRBV19; no clear D. Germline loops: CDR1 LNHDA, CDR2 SQIVND (reference sequence). CDR3 size: 15 residues. Trimming shortened V by 4 bases and J by 3 bases, and 15 bases separated the two germline ends. The CDR3 DNA is TGTGCCAGTAGTACCTTACTGCGGAGCGACACTGAAGCTTTCTTT. It yields the protein CASSTLLRSDTEAFF. Full variable domain (remainder filled in from reference TRBV19 and TRBJ1-1): DGGITQSPKYLFRKEGQNVTLSCEQNLNHDAMYWYRQDPGQGLRLIYYSQIVNDFQKGDIAEGYSVSREKKESFPLTVTSAQKNPTAFYLCASSTLLRSDTEAFFGQGTRLTVV.

The chain recombines TRBV30 with TRBJ2-7, with a possible D match to TRBD2 (6 bases). Germline V gene sequence: CDR1 GTSNPN, CDR2 SVGIG (reference sequence). Trimming took off 4 bases at V and 3 bases at J, with 13 bases between the two ends. This CDR3 region has 13 residues. The CDR3 DNA reads TGTGCCTGGAATCCGGGACTTGGCTACGAGCAGTACTTC. This gives the protein CAWNPGLGYEQYF.

The chain recombines TRBV7-8 with TRBJ1-1, with no clear D. The V gene lost 4 bases and the J gene lost 0 bases, with 18 bases spanning the gap. CDR1 is SGHVS and CDR2 is FQNEAQ in the germline V gene. This CDR3 region has 17 residues. Here the CDR3 DNA reads TGTGCCAGCAGCTCCCCGAGGGCAGCCTATATGAACACTGAAGCTTTCTTT. Translating gives CASSSPRAAYMNTEAFF.

V and J are TRBV5-1 and TRBJ1-5; 7 bases are a match to TRBD1. Germline CDR1 SGHRS, CDR2 YFSETQ. The CDR3 runs to 17 residues. The V gene end was trimmed by 0 bases and the J gene end by 3 bases; junction bases not matched to a gene: 9. Written as DNA, the CDR3 is TGCGCCAGCAGCTTGGGGCCTCTCGACAGGGACAATCAGCCCCAGCATTTT. Protein sequence: CASSLGPLDRDNQPQHF.

The chain uses TRBV6-6 and TRBJ1-2; 9 nucleotides align to TRBD1. The CDR3 spans 16 residues. Germline CDR1 MNHNY, CDR2 SVGAGI (reference sequence). The ends lost 0 bases at V and 6 bases at J; junction bases unmatched: 8. The CDR3 region is CASSYSEGQGTNGYTF. The CDR3 nucleotides read TGTGCCAGCAGTTACTCCGAGGGACAGGGAACGAATGGCTACACCTTC.

The rearrangement links TRBV7-2 to TRBJ2-5, with D unresolved. The germline V gene encodes CDR1 SGHTA and CDR2 FQGNSA. The CDR3 has 13 amino acids. Trimming stripped 2 bases from V and 3 bases from J, with 7 bases between. The chain's CDR3 is CASSLPEEETQYF. The CDR3 DNA reads as TGTGCCAGCAGCTTACCAGAAGAAGAGACCCAGTACTTC.

The genes are TRBV13 and TRBJ1-3; TRBD1 matches at 8 bases. In germline, CDR1 is PRHDT, CDR2 FYEKMQ (reference sequence). V lost 8 bases to trimming and J lost 5 bases; unmatched junction nucleotides: 11. This CDR3 region has 15 residues. The CDR3 bases are TGTGCCAGCGGCGGACAGGGAAGAGCCCGAAACACCATATATTTT. Translation gives CASGGQGRARNTIYF.